This T cell receptor (beta chain) is from a study of CD8+ T cells in alopecia areata. The CDR3 loop spans 15 amino acids. Germline lookup yields CDR1 SNHLY and CDR2 FYNNEI. Collection of lesional scalp punch biopsies and peripheral blood was performed in alopecia areata patients. Using a FACSAria, the CD4+ and CD8+ T cells were sorted from the PBMCs. Investigators isolated RNA and reverse transcribed it into cDNA to act as the sequencing template. Sequencing used immunoSEQ multiplex PCR; TCRdb keeps in-frame clones, though not all of them. This sample has approximately 30,000 clones; more than 55% occur once, and the top ten carry roughly 18%. Study results and limitations: Scalp lesions, especially in alopecia totalis/universalis, had higher clonality than normal scalp.

In regard to this clone: Its target is unknown. One end of the junction fails to match germline, which may point to a read error.

This clonotype originated in a human donor with alopecia areata. Material for sequencing was NKG2D-high CD8+ T cells sorted from blood. This sequence joins TRBV2 and TRBJ2-5; 11 nucleotides align to TRBD2. Written as DNA, the CDR3 is TGTGCCAGCAGTACTAGCGGGAGTTGGAGGGAGACCCGGTACTTC. It translates to CASSTSGSWRETRYF.